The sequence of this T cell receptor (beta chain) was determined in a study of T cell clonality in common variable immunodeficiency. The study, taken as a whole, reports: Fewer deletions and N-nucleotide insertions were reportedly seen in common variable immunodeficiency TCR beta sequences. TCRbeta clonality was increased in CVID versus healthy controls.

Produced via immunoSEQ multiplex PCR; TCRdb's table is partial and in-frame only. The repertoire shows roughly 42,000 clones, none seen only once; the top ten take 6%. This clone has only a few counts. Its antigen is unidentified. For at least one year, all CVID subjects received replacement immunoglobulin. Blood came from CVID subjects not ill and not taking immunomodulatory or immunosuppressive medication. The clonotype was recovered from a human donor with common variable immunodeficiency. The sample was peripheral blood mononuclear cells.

The covered CDR3 bases are TGTGCCAGTAGTATCACGCCGGGCAGGGGGATACATGGC. This encodes CASSITPGRGIHG. The complete CDR3 protein is CASSITPGRGIHGYTF. The V and J genes are TRBV19 and TRBJ1-2; 7 bases are shared with TRBD1. Coverage ceases 3 residues before the CDR3 finishes, and the germline J gene fills in the end. Germline CDR1 is LNHDA and CDR2 is SQIVND (reference sequence). Unmatched junction bases numbered 13, after V lost 3 bases and J lost 6 bases. The CDR3 is made up of 16 amino acids.